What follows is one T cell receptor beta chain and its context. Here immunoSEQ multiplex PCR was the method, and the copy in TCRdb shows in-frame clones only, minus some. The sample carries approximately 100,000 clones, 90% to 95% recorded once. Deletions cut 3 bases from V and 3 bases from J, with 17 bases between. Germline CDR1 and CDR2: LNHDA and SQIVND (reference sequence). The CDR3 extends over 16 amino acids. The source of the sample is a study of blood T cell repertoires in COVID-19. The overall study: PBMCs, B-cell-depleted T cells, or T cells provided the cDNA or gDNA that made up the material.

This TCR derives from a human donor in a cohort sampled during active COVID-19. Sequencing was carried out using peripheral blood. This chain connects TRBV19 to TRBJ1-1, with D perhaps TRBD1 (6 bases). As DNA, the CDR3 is TGTGCCAGTAGTATCGCGATGGGGGGGGCAGACACTGAAGCTTTCTTT. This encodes CASSIAMGGADTEAFF.